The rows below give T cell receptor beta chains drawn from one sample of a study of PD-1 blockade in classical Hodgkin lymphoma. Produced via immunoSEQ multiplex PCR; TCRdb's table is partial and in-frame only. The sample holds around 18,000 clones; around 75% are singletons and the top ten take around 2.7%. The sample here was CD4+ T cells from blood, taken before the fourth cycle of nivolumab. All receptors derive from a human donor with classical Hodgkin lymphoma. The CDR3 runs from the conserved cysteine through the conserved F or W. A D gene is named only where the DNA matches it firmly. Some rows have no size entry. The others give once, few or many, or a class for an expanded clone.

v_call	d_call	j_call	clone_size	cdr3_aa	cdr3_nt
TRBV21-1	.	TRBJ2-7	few	CASSKVPGPHEQYF	TGTGCCAGCAGCAAAGTTCCAGGGCCACACGAGCAGTACTTC
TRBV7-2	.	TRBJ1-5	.	CASSGQSNQPQHF	TGTGCCAGCAGCGGACAAAGCAATCAGCCCCAGCATTTT
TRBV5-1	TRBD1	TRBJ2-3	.	CASSPGQITDTQYF	TGCGCCAGCAGTCCGGGACAGATCACAGATACGCAGTATTTT
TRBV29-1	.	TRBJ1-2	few	CSVEDYYGYTF	TGCAGCGTTGAAGATTACTATGGCTACACCTTC
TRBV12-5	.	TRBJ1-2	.	CASGLGGGLGYTF	TGTGCTAGTGGTTTGGGAGGCGGTCTTGGCTACACCTTC
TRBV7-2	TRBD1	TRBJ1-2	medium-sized	CASSLAGQGAQGYTF	TGTGCCAGCAGCTTAGCGGGACAGGGGGCTCAAGGCTACACCTTC
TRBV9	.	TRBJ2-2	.	CASSPRTTNTGELFF	TGTGCCAGCAGCCCAAGGACCACGAACACCGGGGAGCTGTTTTTT
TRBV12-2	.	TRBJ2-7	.	CASPGEQYF	TGTGCAAGTCCGGGAGAGCAGTACTTC
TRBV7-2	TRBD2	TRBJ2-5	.	CASSAGVQETQYF	TGTGCCAGCAGCGCGGGAGTCCAAGAGACCCAGTACTTC
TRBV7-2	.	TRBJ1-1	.	CASSLVGSRVNAFF	TGTGCCAGCAGCTTAGTGGGGTCCAGGGTGAACGCTTTCTTT
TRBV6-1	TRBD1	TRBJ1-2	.	CASRDTGGNYGYTF	TGTGCCAGCAGAGACACAGGGGGCAACTATGGCTACACCTTC
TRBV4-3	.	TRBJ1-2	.	CASSQDLQGGRGYTF	TGCGCCAGCAGCCAAGATCTGCAGGGAGGGAGGGGCTACACCTTC
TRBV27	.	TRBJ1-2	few	CASSPRAGFYGYTF	TGTGCCAGCAGCCCTCGGGCAGGTTTCTATGGCTACACCTTC
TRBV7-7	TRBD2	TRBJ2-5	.	CASSLGGSGQETQYF	TGTGCCAGCAGCTTAGGCGGGAGTGGTCAAGAGACCCAGTACTTC
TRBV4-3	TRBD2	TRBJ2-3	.	CASSLMTSGTDTQYF	TGCGCCAGCAGCCTGATGACTAGCGGCACAGATACGCAGTATTTT
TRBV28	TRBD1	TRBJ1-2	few	CASSPGQGNGYTF	TGTGCCAGCAGTCCGGGACAGGGCAACGGCTACACCTTC
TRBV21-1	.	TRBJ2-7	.	CASSTPRDRAFSGEDEQYF	TGTGCCAGCAGCACCCCCAGGGACAGGGCCTTTTCGGGGGAGGACGAGCAGTACTTC